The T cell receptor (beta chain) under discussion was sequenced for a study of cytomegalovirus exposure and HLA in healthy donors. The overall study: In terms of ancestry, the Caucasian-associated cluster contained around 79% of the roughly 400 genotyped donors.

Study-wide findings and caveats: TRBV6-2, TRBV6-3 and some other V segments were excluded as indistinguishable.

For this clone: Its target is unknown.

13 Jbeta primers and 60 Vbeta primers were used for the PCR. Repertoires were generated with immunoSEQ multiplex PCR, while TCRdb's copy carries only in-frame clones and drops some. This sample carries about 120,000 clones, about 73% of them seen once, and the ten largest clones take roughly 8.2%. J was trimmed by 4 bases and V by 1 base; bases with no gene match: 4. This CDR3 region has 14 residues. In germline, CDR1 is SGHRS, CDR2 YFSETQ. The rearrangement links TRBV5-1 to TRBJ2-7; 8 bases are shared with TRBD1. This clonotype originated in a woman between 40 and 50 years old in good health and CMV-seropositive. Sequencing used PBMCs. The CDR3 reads CASSLPGGQYEQYF. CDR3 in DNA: TGCGCCAGCAGCTTGCCAGGGGGCCAATACGAGCAGTACTTC.